This T cell receptor beta chain was identified in a study of control samples from healthy donors and cancer patients. V was trimmed by 5 bases and J by 5 bases, leaving 12 bases between them. Germline CDR1 reads LNHDA; CDR2 reads SQIVND (reference sequence). There are 14 residues in the CDR3. Some clones are missing from TCRdb's copy, which holds only in-frame ones; the method was immunoSEQ multiplex PCR. The top ten hold around 5% of the sample, which has approximately 82,000 clones, around 94% seen once. The sequencing input was blood. The V gene is TRBV19, the J gene TRBJ1-4; D gene ambiguous. The clonotype comes from a woman aged 18-29 years in good health. The CDR3: CASSLPARNEKLFF. The CDR3 DNA reads TGTGCCAGTAGTTTACCAGCACGGAATGAAAAACTGTTTTTT. Combining the CDR3 with reference TRBV19 and TRBJ1-4 gives the whole variable domain DGGITQSPKYLFRKEGQNVTLSCEQNLNHDAMYWYRQDPGQGLRLIYYSQIVNDFQKGDIAEGYSVSREKKESFPLTVTSAQKNPTAFYLCASSLPARNEKLFFGSGTQLSVL.